Presented here are 3 T cell receptor beta chains from one specimen sequenced in a study of T cell repertoires in cytomegalovirus infection. TCRdb redid the calling of the reads with MiXCR, one entry per CDR3 protein. The sample lists about 250,000 distinct CDR3 sequences; around an eighth were seen once. The sequenced sample was PBMCs. Receptor source: a human donor in good health (CMV status not recorded). Some clones in this sample may be carry-over from other donors' samples.

The sample holds a few counts of this clonotype. The V gene is TRBV11-1, the J gene TRBJ2-1; D is ambiguous. The length of the CDR3 is 13 residues. Trimming cost V 5 bases and J 4 bases, with 9 bases left between them. Germline loops: CDR1 SGHAT, CDR2 FQDESV (reference sequence). CDR3 in DNA: TGTGCCAGCAGCCCGTTTATGTACAATGAGCAGTTCTTC. It codes for CASSPFMYNEQFF. Drawing the rest from reference TRBV11-1 and TRBJ2-1, the complete variable domain is EAEVAQSPRYKITEKSQAVAFWCDPISGHATLYWYRQILGQGPELLVQFQDESVVDDSQLPKDRFSAERLKGVDSTLKIQPAELGDSAMYLCASSPFMYNEQFFGPGTRLTVL.

This clonotype was seen a handful of times. The chain links TRBV11-3 to TRBJ1-2, with a tentative D call TRBD1 (5 bases). The CDR3 sequence is 12 residues long. V was trimmed by 6 bases and J by 10 bases, leaving 15 bases between them. Germline V gene lookup returns CDR1 SGHNT and CDR2 YENEEA. The CDR3, as DNA: TGTGCCAGCAGGGACGTGCAGGGAGACTACACCTTC. It translates to CASRDVQGDYTF.

The V gene is TRBV15, the J gene TRBJ1-2; D ambiguous. V dropped 8 bases and J dropped 4 bases, with 14 bases sitting between them. Germline CDR1 LNHNV, CDR2 YYDKDF (reference sequence). The CDR3 is 13 residues long. The CDR3 DNA is TGTGCCACCGGTGACTGGGCAGCCTATGGCTACACCTTC. As protein: CATGDWAAYGYTF.